The 3 T cell receptor beta chains below all came from one sample that was sequenced in a study of T-cell reconstitution after alpha-beta-depleted transplantation in children. The TCRbeta library incorporated unique molecular identifiers. TCRdb ran MiXCR on the PCR reads and lists one entry per CDR3 protein. There are 230,000 or so distinct CDR3 sequences in the sample; around 12% occur only once, and about 2.4% lies in the top ten. Sequenced material: PBMCs from the stem cell graft donor, taken from the stem cell graft. The receptors shown here come from a human donor who donated a stem cell graft to a child with acute lymphoblastic leukemia.

With regard to this clonotype: A much larger clone lies a single base off, so this may be a read error. The J gene is TRBJ2-3, the V gene TRBV7-9; 9 bases are shared with TRBD1. The germline V gene encodes CDR1 SEHNR and CDR2 FQNEAQ (reference sequence). V shed 7 bases, J shed 7 bases, and the junction held 9 bases outside the gene matches. This CDR3 contains 14 residues. The CDR3 here is CASILGTGRNTQYF. For the CDR3, the DNA is TGTGCCAGCATCTTGGGGACAGGGAGAAATACGCAGTATTTT.

The sample holds a few counts of this clonotype. This chain's CDR3 is CASSQIYLHAHRLYGYTF. The CDR3 bases are TGCGCCAGCAGCCAAATTTACCTTCACGCCCACCGACTCTATGGCTACACCTTC. V and J are TRBV4-1 and TRBJ1-2; no firm D call. V lost 2 bases and J 4 bases, leaving 23 bases between the germline ends. This CDR3 comprises 18 residues. CDR1 MGHRA and CDR2 YSYEKL come from the germline V gene.

This clonotype was seen repeatedly, ten times or more. The rearrangement links TRBV3-1 to TRBJ1-5; 7 nucleotides line up with TRBD1. This CDR3 spans 13 amino acids. Per germline, CDR1 LGHDT and CDR2 YNNKEL (reference sequence). Unmatched junction bases numbered 4, after V lost 6 bases and J lost 5 bases. The CDR3 sequence: CASSPGGDQPQHF. The CDR3 coding sequence is TGTGCCAGCAGTCCAGGGGGGGATCAGCCCCAGCATTTT.